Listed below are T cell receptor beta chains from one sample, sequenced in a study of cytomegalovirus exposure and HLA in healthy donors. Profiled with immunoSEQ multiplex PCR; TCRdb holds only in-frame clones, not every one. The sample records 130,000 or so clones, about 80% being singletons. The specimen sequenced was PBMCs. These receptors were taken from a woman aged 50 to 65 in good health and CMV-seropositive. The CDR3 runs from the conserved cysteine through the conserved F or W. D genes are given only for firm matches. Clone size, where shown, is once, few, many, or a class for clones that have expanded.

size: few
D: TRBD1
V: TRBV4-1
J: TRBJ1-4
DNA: TGCGCCAGCAGCCAAGGACTTCAGGGGGCAGCTAATGAAAAACTGTTTTTT
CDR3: CASSQGLQGAANEKLFF

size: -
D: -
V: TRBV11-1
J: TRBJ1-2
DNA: TGTGCCAGCAGTTACGACCCCGGGACTGGATATGGCTACACCTTC
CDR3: CASSYDPGTGYGYTF

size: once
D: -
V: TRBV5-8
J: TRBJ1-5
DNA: TGTGCCAGCAGCTTTCGGATTTACCACCAGGGAAAACTCAATCAGCCCCAGCATTTT
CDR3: CASSFRIYHQGKLNQPQHF

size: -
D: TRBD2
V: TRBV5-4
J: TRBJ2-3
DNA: TGTGCCAGCAGCTCTAGCGGGGTCCGCACAGATACGCAGTATTTT
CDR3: CASSSSGVRTDTQYF

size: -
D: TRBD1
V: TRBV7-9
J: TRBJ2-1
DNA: TGTGCCAGCAGCGCCGGAACAGGGGGCATATACAATGAGCAGTTCTTC
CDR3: CASSAGTGGIYNEQFF

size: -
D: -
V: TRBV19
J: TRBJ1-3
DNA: TGTGCCAGTAGTATGGCAGGAGGAAACACCATATATTTT
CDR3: CASSMAGGNTIYF

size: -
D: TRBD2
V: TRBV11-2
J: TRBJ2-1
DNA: TGTGCCAGCAGCTTTATAGCGGGAGTCCGCAATGAGCAGTTCTTC
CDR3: CASSFIAGVRNEQFF

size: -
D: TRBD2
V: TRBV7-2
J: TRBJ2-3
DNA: TGTGCCAGCAGCTCACTAGCGGGGAGCGCAGATACGCAGTATTTT
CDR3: CASSSLAGSADTQYF

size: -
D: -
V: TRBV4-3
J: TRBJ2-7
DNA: TGCGCCAGCAGCCTCGACAACACCGGGAACTACGAGCAGTACTTC
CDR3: CASSLDNTGNYEQYF

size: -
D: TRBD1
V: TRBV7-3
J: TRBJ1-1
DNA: TGTGCCAGCAGCTCAGATCCACAGGGGCGTGACACTGAAGCTTTCTTT
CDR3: CASSSDPQGRDTEAFF

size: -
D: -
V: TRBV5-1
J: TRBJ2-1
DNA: TGCGCCAGCAGCTTCGACTCGAATGAGCAGTTCTTC
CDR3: CASSFDSNEQFF

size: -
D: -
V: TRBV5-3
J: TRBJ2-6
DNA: TGTGCCAGAAGCTTGTTTTGTGAACGGGGGTTCTCTGGGGCCAACGTCCTGACTTTC
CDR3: CARSLFCERGFSGANVLTF

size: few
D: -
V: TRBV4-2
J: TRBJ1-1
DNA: TGTGCCAGCAGCCAAGGTAAGAACACTGAAGCTTTCTTT
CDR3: CASSQGKNTEAFF

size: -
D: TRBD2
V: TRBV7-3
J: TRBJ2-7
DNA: TGTGCCAGCAGCTTAATTCAGCGGGGGGGCTCCTACGAGCAGTACTTC
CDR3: CASSLIQRGGSYEQYF

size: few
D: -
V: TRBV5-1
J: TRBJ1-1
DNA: TGCGCCAGCAGCTTGACAGGGAACACTGAAGCTTTCTTT
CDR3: CASSLTGNTEAFF

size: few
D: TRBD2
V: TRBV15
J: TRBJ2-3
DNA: TGTGCCACCGGGGAGACTAGCGGGGGACTTAATACGCAGTATTTT
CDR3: CATGETSGGLNTQYF

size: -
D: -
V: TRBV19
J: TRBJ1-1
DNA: TGTGCCAGTGCGTACGGGGGGCGAACTGAAGCTTTCTTT
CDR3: CASAYGGRTEAFF

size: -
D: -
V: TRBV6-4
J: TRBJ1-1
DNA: TGTGCCAGCAGTGAGGTCGCCGGGAACACTGAAGCTTTCTTT
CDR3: CASSEVAGNTEAFF

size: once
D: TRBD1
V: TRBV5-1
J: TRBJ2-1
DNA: TGCGCCAGCAACGAGGGACAGGGGCACAATGAGCAGTTCTTC
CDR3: CASNEGQGHNEQFF

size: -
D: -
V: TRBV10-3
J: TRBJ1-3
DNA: TGTGCCATCATGGCGGCAGACGGAAACACCATATATTTT
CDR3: CAIMAADGNTIYF

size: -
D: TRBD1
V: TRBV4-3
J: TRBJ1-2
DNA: TGCGCCAGCAGCCAGGACAGGGGGAACTATGGCTACACCTTC
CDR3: CASSQDRGNYGYTF

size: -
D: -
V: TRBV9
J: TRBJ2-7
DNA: TGTGCCAGCAGCGAGGACATTAACTCCTACGAGCAGTACTTC
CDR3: CASSEDINSYEQYF

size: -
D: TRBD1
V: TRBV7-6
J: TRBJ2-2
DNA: TGTGCCAGCAGCGGGGACAGGGGAATCGGGGAGCTGTTTTTT
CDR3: CASSGDRGIGELFF

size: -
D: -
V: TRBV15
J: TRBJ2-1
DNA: TGTGCCACCAGCCTAGCCTCCTACAATGAGCAGTTCTTC
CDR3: CATSLASYNEQFF

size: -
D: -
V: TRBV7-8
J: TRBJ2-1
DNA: TGTGCCAGCAGCTTCGGACTTCGTGCCTACAATGAGCAGTTCTTC
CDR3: CASSFGLRAYNEQFF

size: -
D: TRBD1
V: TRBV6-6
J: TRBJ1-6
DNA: TGTGCCAGCAGTTCCTCCGGGACAGGGGGTTCACCCCTCCACTTT
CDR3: CASSSSGTGGSPLHF

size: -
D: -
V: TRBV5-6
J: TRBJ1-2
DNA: TGTGCCAGCAGCTCGGATTTGCGGCGGGGCTACACCTTC
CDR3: CASSSDLRRGYTF

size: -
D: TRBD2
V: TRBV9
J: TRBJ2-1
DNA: TGTGCCAGCAGCGCGTCAGCGGGAGGGCCGGGCAATGAGCAGTTCTTC
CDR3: CASSASAGGPGNEQFF

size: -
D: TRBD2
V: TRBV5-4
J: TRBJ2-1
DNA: TGTGCCGATGGACTAGCGGGAAATCCGGAGCAGTTCTTC
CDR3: CADGLAGNPEQFF

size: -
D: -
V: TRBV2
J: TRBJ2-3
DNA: TGTGCCAGCAGTGAATATTTCAGCGCGAAACGCACAGATACGCAGTATTTT
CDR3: CASSEYFSAKRTDTQYF

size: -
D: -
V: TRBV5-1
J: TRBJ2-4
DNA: TGCGCCAGCAGCTTGGGTCCGGCAGGTATCTTTGGGGCCAAAAACATTCAGTACTTC
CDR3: CASSLGPAGIFGAKNIQYF

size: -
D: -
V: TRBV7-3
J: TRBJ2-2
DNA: TGTGCCAGCAGCTCCATACCCAGGGGTATAATGAACACCGGGGAGCTGTTTTTT
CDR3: CASSSIPRGIMNTGELFF

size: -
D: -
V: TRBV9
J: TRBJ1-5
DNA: TGTGCCAGCAGCGTAGGATGGAGGAATAGCAATCAGCCCCAGCATTTT
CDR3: CASSVGWRNSNQPQHF

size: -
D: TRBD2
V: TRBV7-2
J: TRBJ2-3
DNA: TGTGCCAGCAGCTTAGCAGCGGGAGGGTTAGATACGCAGTATTTT
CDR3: CASSLAAGGLDTQYF

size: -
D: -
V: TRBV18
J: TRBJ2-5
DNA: TGTGCCAGCTCACTTTCCGAGTCAGGGTATGAGACCCAGTACTTC
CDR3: CASSLSESGYETQYF

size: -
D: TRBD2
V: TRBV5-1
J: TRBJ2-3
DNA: TGCGCCAGCAGCTTGGACACGGGAGGGAGGACAGATACGCAGTATTTT
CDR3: CASSLDTGGRTDTQYF

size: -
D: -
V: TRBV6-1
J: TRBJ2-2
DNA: TGTGCCAGCAGTGAAGTGATAAGGGGTTGGACCGGGGAGCTGTTTTTT
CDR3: CASSEVIRGWTGELFF

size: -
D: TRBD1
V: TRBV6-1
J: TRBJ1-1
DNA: TGTGCCAGCACCCAAGGGGGGACAGTTGAAGCTTTCTTT
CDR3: CASTQGGTVEAFF

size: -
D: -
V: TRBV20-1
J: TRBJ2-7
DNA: TGCAGTGCTAGTCGGAGTGGCGAGCAGTACTTC
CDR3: CSASRSGEQYF

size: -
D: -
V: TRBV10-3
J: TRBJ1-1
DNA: TGTGCCATCAGTGAGGGGGAGGGGAACACTGAAGCTTTCTTT
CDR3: CAISEGEGNTEAFF

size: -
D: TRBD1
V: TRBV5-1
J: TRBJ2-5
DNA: TGCGCCAGCAGCTTGGTCGTTGGGACAGGGTCGGGAGAGACCCAGTACTTC
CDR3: CASSLVVGTGSGETQYF

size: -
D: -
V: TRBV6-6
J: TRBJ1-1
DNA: TGTGCCAGCAGTTCTGGACACGGTGAAGCTTTCTTT
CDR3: CASSSGHGEAFF

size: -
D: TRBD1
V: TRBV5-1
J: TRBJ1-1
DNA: TGCGCCAGCAGCTCATCAGGGGGAAGTGCTGAAGCTTTCTTT
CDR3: CASSSSGGSAEAFF

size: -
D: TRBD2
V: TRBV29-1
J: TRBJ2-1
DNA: TGCAGCGTTGAAGACCTAGCGGGAGTGGGCAATGAGCAGTTCTTC
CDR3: CSVEDLAGVGNEQFF

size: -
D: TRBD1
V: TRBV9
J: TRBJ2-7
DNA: TGTGCCAGCAGCGAGGGGACAGGGAGCTCCTACGAGCAGTACTTC
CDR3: CASSEGTGSSYEQYF

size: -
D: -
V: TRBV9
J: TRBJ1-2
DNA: TGTGCCAGCAGCTCAAGTGGGGCCCCTAACTATGGCTACACCTTC
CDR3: CASSSSGAPNYGYTF

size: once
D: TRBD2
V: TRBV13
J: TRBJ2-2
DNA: TGTGCCAGCAGCTGGCTAGGGGTTAGCGGGGTCACCGGGGAGCTGTTTTTT
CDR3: CASSWLGVSGVTGELFF

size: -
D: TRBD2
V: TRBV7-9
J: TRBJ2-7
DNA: TGTGCCAGCAGCTTAATAGCGGGGCCCTCCTACGAGCAGTACTTC
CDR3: CASSLIAGPSYEQYF

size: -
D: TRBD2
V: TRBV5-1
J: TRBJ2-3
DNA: TGCGCCAGCAGCTTCTCCGGGGGGGGCACAGATACGCAGTATTTT
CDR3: CASSFSGGGTDTQYF

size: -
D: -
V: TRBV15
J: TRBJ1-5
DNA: TGTGCCACCAGCAGATTCCTAGACAGCCCAACAGGTCAGCCCCAGCATTTT
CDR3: CATSRFLDSPTGQPQHF

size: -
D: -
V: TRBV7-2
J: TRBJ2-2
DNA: TGTGCCAGCATGAGGCAGACTACCGGGGAGCTGTTTTTT
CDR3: CASMRQTTGELFF

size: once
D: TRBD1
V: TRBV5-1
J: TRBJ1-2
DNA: TGCGCCAGCAGCTTAGGGGGCAGTGGGAGCTACACCTTC
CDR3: CASSLGGSGSYTF

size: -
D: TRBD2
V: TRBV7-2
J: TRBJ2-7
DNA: TGTGCCAGCAGCCAGGGACTAGCGGGAGGCGAGCAGTACTTC
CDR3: CASSQGLAGGEQYF

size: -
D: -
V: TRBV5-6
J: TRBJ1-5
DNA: TGTGCCAGCAGCTCACAGGCGTACGGCAATCAGCCCCAGCATTTT
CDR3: CASSSQAYGNQPQHF

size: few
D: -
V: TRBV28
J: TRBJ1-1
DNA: TGTGCCAGCAGAACAGGGTACACTGAAGCTTTCTTT
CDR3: CASRTGYTEAFF